This TCR beta chain derives from a study of siplizumab effects on memory and regulatory T cells. The study, taken as a whole, reports: No naive or memory phenotype could be assigned to roughly 80-97% of proliferating clones. Greater diversity than memory cells seemed evident in naive T cells, which also appeared to be major alloresponse contributors. A minor fraction of alloreactive clones, and no more, mapped to unstimulated subsets.

A word on this clone: What it binds is unknown.

The V segment lost 4 bases and the J segment 3 bases; nucleotides outside the gene matches: 6. Per germline, CDR1 SGHNT and CDR2 YYREEE (reference sequence). This CDR3 has 14 amino acids. Per sample, approximately 10^5 TCR templates underwent assay. Libraries were prepared by immunoSEQ multiplex PCR; TCRdb keeps only in-frame clonotypes and omits some of them. This repertoire shows some 97,000 clones, less than 95% found once; its top ten account for roughly 0.6%. The clonotype originates from a human donor in good health. Sequencing used Tregs sorted from blood. The chain is built from TRBV5-4 and TRBJ2-7, with 8 bases matching TRBD2. The CDR3 DNA is TGTGCCAGCAGCCCGGGAGGGGCCGACTACGAGCAGTACTTC. This encodes CASSPGGADYEQYF.